Listed below are T cell receptor beta chains from one sample, sequenced in a study of regulatory T cells. Some clones are missing from TCRdb's copy, which holds only in-frame ones; the method was immunoSEQ multiplex PCR. Of about 35,000 clones in the sample, approximately 91% were seen once. Material for sequencing was conventional CD4+ T cells sorted from blood. Receptor source: a person aged 18-29 years with CD3G deficiency. Both conserved end residues are part of each CDR3. The order of the fields is CDR3 DNA, CDR3 protein, D gene, J gene, V gene, clone size. D genes are given only for firm matches. Some rows mark clone size as missing; the rest say once, few, many or name a class of expanded clone.

CDR3nt: TGTGCCAGCAGGCCTCCGGGAAGCTACAATGAGCAGTTCTTC; CDR3aa: CASRPPGSYNEQFF; d_gene: NA; j_gene: TRBJ2-1; v_gene: TRBV28; abundance: NA
CDR3nt: TGTGCCAGCTCACCCCTGGGGAGCACAGATACGCAGTATTTT; CDR3aa: CASSPLGSTDTQYF; d_gene: NA; j_gene: TRBJ2-3; v_gene: TRBV18; abundance: once
CDR3nt: TGTGCCAGCAGCTTAGACGTCAGGGAAGGACATGAAAAACTGTTTTTT; CDR3aa: CASSLDVREGHEKLFF; d_gene: NA; j_gene: TRBJ1-4; v_gene: TRBV7-9; abundance: once
CDR3nt: TGTGCCAGCAGTCCATCCTTAGTTCGAAAGGCTTACGAGCAGTACTTC; CDR3aa: CASSPSLVRKAYEQYF; d_gene: NA; j_gene: TRBJ2-7; v_gene: TRBV28; abundance: NA
CDR3nt: TGTGCCAGCAGTGTGGCTACTGGGAGGAACACTGAAGCTTTCTTT; CDR3aa: CASSVATGRNTEAFF; d_gene: NA; j_gene: TRBJ1-1; v_gene: TRBV6-1; abundance: NA
CDR3nt: TGTGCCAGCAGCTCCCGGTCAAGGAGCGAGCAGTACTTC; CDR3aa: CASSSRSRSEQYF; d_gene: NA; j_gene: TRBJ2-7; v_gene: TRBV7-9; abundance: few
CDR3nt: TGTGCCATCGGTACGGGAGCGAGAGATACGCAGTATTTT; CDR3aa: CAIGTGARDTQYF; d_gene: NA; j_gene: TRBJ2-3; v_gene: TRBV10-3; abundance: NA
CDR3nt: TGTGCCAGCAGCTTAGAGGGACTAGAGACCGGGGAGCTGTTTTTT; CDR3aa: CASSLEGLETGELFF; d_gene: TRBD2; j_gene: TRBJ2-2; v_gene: TRBV11-3; abundance: once
CDR3nt: TGCGCCAGCAGCTTGGGTGCCGGGACAGATCAACATGGCTACACCTTC; CDR3aa: CASSLGAGTDQHGYTF; d_gene: TRBD1; j_gene: TRBJ1-2; v_gene: TRBV5-1; abundance: NA
CDR3nt: TGCGCCCCGGGAGGGGGCCGCTACAATGAGCAGTTCTTC; CDR3aa: CAPGGGRYNEQFF; d_gene: NA; j_gene: TRBJ2-1; v_gene: TRBV10-1; abundance: NA
CDR3nt: TGTGCCAGCAATACCCCCGGGGGCCCCTATGGCTACACCTTC; CDR3aa: CASNTPGGPYGYTF; d_gene: NA; j_gene: TRBJ1-2; v_gene: TRBV28; abundance: NA
CDR3nt: TGTGCCATCAGTGATACTAGCACAGATACGCAGTATTTT; CDR3aa: CAISDTSTDTQYF; d_gene: NA; j_gene: TRBJ2-3; v_gene: TRBV10-3; abundance: NA
CDR3nt: TGTGCCAGTAGTAGGGTCGGAGGCACCGGGGAGCTGTTTTTT; CDR3aa: CASSRVGGTGELFF; d_gene: NA; j_gene: TRBJ2-2; v_gene: TRBV19; abundance: NA
CDR3nt: TGTGCCATCAGTGAGCCGAGGACAGGGGAAAACTATGGCTACACCTTC; CDR3aa: CAISEPRTGENYGYTF; d_gene: TRBD1; j_gene: TRBJ1-2; v_gene: TRBV10-3; abundance: NA
CDR3nt: TGTGCCAGCAGTTTAGGAGGTACTGGGGCCAACGTCCTGACTTTC; CDR3aa: CASSLGGTGANVLTF; d_gene: NA; j_gene: TRBJ2-6; v_gene: TRBV28; abundance: NA